The 20 T cell receptor beta chains presented below share a single source sample, sequenced in a study of T cell repertoires in cytomegalovirus infection. TCRdb reprocessed the reads with MiXCR, giving one entry per CDR3 protein. This sample has approximately 1,000,000 distinct CDR3 sequences, with less than 35% found just once. For these TCRs, the target antigens are not known. Material: cultured CD8+ T cells from PBMCs, obtained from culture after CMV antigen stimulation. Receptors originate from a human donor in good health (CMV status not recorded). Some clones in this sample may be carry-over from other donors' samples.

The chain couples TRBV2 to TRBJ2-5; maybe TRBD1 (5 bases). CDR1 is SNHLY and CDR2 is FYNNEI in the germline V gene. Trimming took 6 bases from V and 3 from J, leaving 20 bases between them. This CDR3 comprises 16 residues. The CDR3: CASRRSGATTEETQYF. CDR3 in DNA: TGTGCCAGCAGACGCTCCGGTGCGACGACAGAAGAGACCCAGTACTTC.

The chain carries TRBV9 and TRBJ2-1; 7 bases match TRBD2. After removal of 0 bases from V and 1 base from J, the junction contained 4 bases not matched to a gene. The CDR3 runs to 16 residues. CDR1 and CDR2 (germline): SGDLS, YYNGEE. The CDR3 nucleotides are TGTGCCAGCAGCGTAGGGGGAGGGACTTCCTACAATGAGCAGTTCTTC. Residues: CASSVGGGTSYNEQFF.

The chain recombines TRBV19 with TRBJ2-5; perhaps TRBD1 as D (5 bases). Per the germline V gene, CDR1 is LNHDA and CDR2 is SQIVND (reference sequence). CDR3 length: 13 residues. Trimming took off 3 bases at V and 5 bases at J, with 10 bases between the two ends. CDR3 DNA: TGTGCCAGTAGTATTGACCCAGGGGAGACCCAGTACTTC. It codes for CASSIDPGETQYF.

This clonotype showed up just a few times. V and J are TRBV12-3 or TRBV12-4 and TRBJ2-2, with TRBD1 identical over 11 bases. The CDR3 covers 17 residues. Trimming at V came to 1 base and at J to 7 bases, leaving 8 bases not matched to a gene. CDR3 DNA: TGTGCCAGCAGTTTAGGCCCCGGACAGGGGGCGGACGGGGAGCTGTTTTTT. Protein product: CASSLGPGQGADGELFF.

The chain recombines TRBV29-1 with TRBJ2-2, with no clear D. Germline V gene sequence: CDR1 SQVTM, CDR2 ANQGSEA. The germline V and J ends were trimmed by 6 bases and 6 bases, with 14 bases remaining between them. This CDR3 is built from 13 residues. The CDR3 sequence: CSVERGPSGELFF. Written as DNA, the CDR3 is TGCAGCGTGGAAAGAGGCCCGTCCGGGGAGCTGTTTTTT.

This clonotype was observed at least ten times. This sequence joins TRBV7-2 and TRBJ2-1; D unclear. This CDR3 spans 15 amino acids. The V gene's germline CDR1 is SGHTA and CDR2 FQGNSA. Between the trimmed V and J ends, which lost 2 bases and 5 bases, there was a span of 13 bases. In nucleotides, the CDR3 is TGTGCCAGCAGCTTATACAGTCCCGGTAACAATGAGCAGTTCTTC. The encoded protein is CASSLYSPGNNEQFF.

This clonotype was counted only a few times. The CDR3 reads CASSVVGRKTDTQYF. The CDR3 DNA follows: TGTGCCAGCAGCGTAGTAGGCAGAAAGACAGATACGCAGTATTTT. The rearrangement uses TRBV9 and TRBJ2-3; no reliable D call. From germline, CDR1 is SGDLS and CDR2 YYNGEE. CDR3 length: 15 amino acids. Between the trimmed V and J ends, which lost 0 bases and 3 bases, there was a span of 11 bases. Full variable domain (missing parts from reference TRBV9 and TRBJ2-3): DSGVTQTPKHLITATGQRVTLRCSPRSGDLSVYWYQQSLDQGLQFLIQYYNGEERAKGNILERFSAQQFPDLHSELNLSSLELGDSALYFCASSVVGRKTDTQYFGPGTRLTVL.

A single count supports this clonotype. The V call is TRBV2, the J call TRBJ2-7; 12 nucleotides align to TRBD2. Germline lookup yields CDR1 SNHLY and CDR2 FYNNEI. The J segment lost 6 bases and the V segment lost 0 bases, leaving 3 bases of the junction unmatched. This CDR3 is built from 15 residues. CDR3 residues: CASSEAELAGGEQYV. CDR3 nucleotides: TGTGCCAGCAGTGAAGCGGAACTAGCGGGGGGCGAGCAGTACGTC.

This clonotype was observed at least ten times. The chain couples TRBV7-6 to TRBJ2-2; D not certain. The length of the CDR3 is 14 residues. V dropped 1 base and J dropped 4 bases, with 7 bases sitting between them. Per germline, CDR1 SGHVS and CDR2 FNYEAQ. The DNA of the CDR3 is TGTGCCAGCAGCTTAGAGGACCTCACCGGGGAGCTGTTTTTT. Translated: CASSLEDLTGELFF.

This clonotype was counted only a few times. The V and J genes are TRBV2 and TRBJ1-3; D is unresolved. The V and J ends lost 7 bases and 0 bases respectively, with 4 bases between them. Germline CDR1 is SNHLY and CDR2 is FYNNEI. The CDR3 has 12 amino acids. The CDR3 spells CASKISGNTIYF. DNA for the CDR3: TGTGCCAGCAAAATCTCTGGAAACACCATATATTTT. The full variable domain, its missing parts supplied by reference TRBV2 and TRBJ1-3, is EPEVTQTPSHQVTQMGQEVILRCVPISNHLYFYWYRQILGQKVEFLVSFYNNEISEKSEIFDDQFSVERPDGSNFTLKIRSTKLEDSAMYFCASKISGNTIYFGEGSWLTVV.

This clonotype was observed a handful of times. This chain's CDR3 is CASSLDHGYTF. As DNA, the CDR3 is TGTGCCAGTAGTTTGGACCATGGCTACACCTTC. The chain couples TRBV19 to TRBJ1-2; D is unresolved. This CDR3 comprises 11 residues. CDR1 LNHDA and CDR2 SQIVND come from the germline V gene (reference sequence). V was trimmed by 5 bases and J by 6 bases, leaving 7 bases between them.

This clonotype was found a few times. J is TRBJ1-5 and V is TRBV27; TRBD1 might be the D (5 bases). Trimming shortened V by 6 bases and J by 6 bases, and 18 bases separated the two germline ends. The CDR3 covers 15 residues. Germline loops: CDR1 MNHEY, CDR2 SMNVEV (reference sequence). The CDR3 nucleotides are TGTGCCAGCAGCCCCGGGTCTGGGGGGAGTCAGCCCCAGCATTTT. It codes for CASSPGSGGSQPQHF.

This clonotype was recorded at least ten times. This chain links TRBV7-6 with TRBJ1-1; D ambiguous. The germline gives CDR1 SGHVS, CDR2 FNYEAQ. This CDR3 is 13 amino acids long. V was clipped by 1 base and J by 4 bases, with 7 bases between them. The CDR3 coding sequence is TGTGCCAGCAGCTTAGGCAAAGTCACTGAAGCTTTCTTT. As protein: CASSLGKVTEAFF.

The CDR3 DNA sequence: TGCGCCAGCAGCCTCCCATGGGGGCGGTACAATGAGCAGTTCTTC. Amino acids: CASSLPWGRYNEQFF. The chain combines TRBV4-3 with TRBJ2-1; tentatively, D is TRBD1 (6 bases). Germline-derived CDR1 and CDR2 are LGHNA and YSLEER. CDR3 length: 15 amino acids. Trimming pared 4 bases from V and 4 bases from J, leaving 14 bases between.

This clonotype was detected only a few times. V gene TRBV12-3 or TRBV12-4 combines with J gene TRBJ2-3; TRBD2 matches at 13 bases. The CDR3 totals 18 residues. J gave up 1 base and V 3 bases, and 7 bases lay outside the gene matches. CDR3 DNA: TGTGCCAGCAGTTTCTGGACTAGCGGGGGACGGGGCACAGATACGCAGTATTTT. It is translated as CASSFWTSGGRGTDTQYF.

This clonotype showed up just a few times. The chain couples TRBV27 to TRBJ1-1, with D hard to call. V was clipped by 1 base and J by 2 bases, with 8 bases between them. Germline V gives CDR1 MNHEY, CDR2 SMNVEV (reference sequence). The length of the CDR3 is 14 residues. CDR3 sequence reads: CASSLWSSNTEAFF. CDR3 nucleotides: TGTGCCAGCAGTTTATGGAGTTCTAACACTGAAGCTTTCTTT.

The chain uses TRBV19 and TRBJ2-1; TRBD1 agrees at 7 bases. The germline gives CDR1 LNHDA, CDR2 SQIVND (reference sequence). V was pared by 0 bases and J by 5 bases, with 16 bases of the junction left unmatched. The CDR3 loop spans 19 amino acids. CDR3 protein: CASSIDLNTGTAIHNEQFF. In DNA form, the CDR3 reads TGTGCCAGTAGTATAGATTTAAATACCGGGACAGCAATTCACAATGAGCAGTTCTTC.

This clonotype was seen many times. The rearrangement joins TRBV7-2 to TRBJ2-6, with D unresolved. V was clipped by 4 bases and J by 0 bases, with 7 bases between them. The CDR3 loop spans 15 amino acids. Germline loops: CDR1 SGHTA, CDR2 FQGNSA. DNA for the CDR3: TGTGCCAGCAGCTCCCGGCACTCTGGGGCCAACGTCCTGACTTTC. Protein product: CASSSRHSGANVLTF.

This clonotype was observed a few times. The chain employs TRBV29-1 and TRBJ1-2; D is undetermined. CDR3 length equals 13 residues. Trimming took 7 bases from V and 2 from J, leaving 14 bases between them. CDR1 and CDR2 from the germline V gene are SQVTM and ANQGSEA. CDR3 nucleotides: TGCAGCGCCCTCGTGGGCAGGAACTATGGCTACACCTTC. Its protein is CSALVGRNYGYTF.

The CDR3 is CAISRLIGTATSYEQYF. In DNA, the CDR3 is TGTGCCATCAGTCGACTCATCGGGACAGCTACTTCCTACGAGCAGTACTTC. The gene calls are TRBV10-3 and TRBJ2-7; TRBD1 matches 7 bases. Trimming at V came to 5 bases and at J to 1 base, leaving 14 bases not matched to a gene. Germline CDR1 reads ENHRY; CDR2 reads SYGVKD. The CDR3 is made up of 17 amino acids.